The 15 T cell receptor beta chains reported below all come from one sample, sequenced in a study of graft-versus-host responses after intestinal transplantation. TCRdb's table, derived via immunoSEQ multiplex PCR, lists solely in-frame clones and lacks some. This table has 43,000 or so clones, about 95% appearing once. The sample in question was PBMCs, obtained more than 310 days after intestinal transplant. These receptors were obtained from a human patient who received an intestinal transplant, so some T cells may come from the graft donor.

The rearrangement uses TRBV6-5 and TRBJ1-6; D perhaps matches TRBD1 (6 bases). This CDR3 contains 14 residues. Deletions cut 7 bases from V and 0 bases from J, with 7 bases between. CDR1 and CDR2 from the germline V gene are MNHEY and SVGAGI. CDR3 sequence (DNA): TGTGCCAGCAAGGACAGCTCCTATAATTCACCCCTCCACTTT. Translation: CASKDSSYNSPLHF.

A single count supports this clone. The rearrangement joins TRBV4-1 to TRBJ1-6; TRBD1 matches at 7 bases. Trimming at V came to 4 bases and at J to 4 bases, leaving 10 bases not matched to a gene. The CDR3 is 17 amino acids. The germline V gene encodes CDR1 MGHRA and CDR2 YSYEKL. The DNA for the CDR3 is TGCGCCAGCAGCCTAATACAGGGGCCCAAATATAATTCACCCCTCCACTTT. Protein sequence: CASSLIQGPKYNSPLHF.

The CDR3 DNA reads TGTGCCAGCAGCTTAGGATGGAACCAAGAGACCCAGTACTTC. Translation: CASSLGWNQETQYF. The gene calls are TRBV7-2 and TRBJ2-5; no reliable D call. Germline V CDR1 and CDR2: SGHTA, FQGNSA. CDR3 length: 14 residues. V lost 1 base to trimming and J lost 0 bases, with 6 bases between them.

The DNA of the CDR3 is TGTGCCAGCAGCGTACCCCACGTAAAAGAGACCCAGTACTTC. This codes for CASSVPHVKETQYF. The chain joins TRBV9 to TRBJ2-5; unclear D gene. V was clipped by 1 base and J by 3 bases, with 10 bases between them. The CDR3 is 14 residues long. The germline V gene has CDR1 SGDLS and CDR2 YYNGEE.

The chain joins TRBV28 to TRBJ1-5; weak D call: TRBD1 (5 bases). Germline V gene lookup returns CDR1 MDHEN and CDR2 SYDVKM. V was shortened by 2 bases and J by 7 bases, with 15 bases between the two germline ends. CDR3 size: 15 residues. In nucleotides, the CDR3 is TGTGCCAGCAGTTTAGAGGTAGGGGCAGGCCAGCCCCAGCATTTT. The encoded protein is CASSLEVGAGQPQHF. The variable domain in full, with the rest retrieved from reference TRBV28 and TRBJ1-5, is DVKVTQSSRYLVKRTGEKVFLECVQDMDHENMFWYRQDPGLGLRLIYFSYDVKMKEKGDIPEGYSVSREKKERFSLILESASTNQTSMYLCASSLEVGAGQPQHFGDGTRLSIL.

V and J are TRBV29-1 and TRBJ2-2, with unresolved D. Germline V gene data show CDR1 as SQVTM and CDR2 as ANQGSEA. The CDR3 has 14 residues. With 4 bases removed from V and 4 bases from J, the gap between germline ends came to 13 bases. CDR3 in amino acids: CSVGLKGSTGELFF. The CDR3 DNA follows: TGCAGCGTTGGCCTTAAGGGATCCACCGGGGAGCTGTTTTTT.

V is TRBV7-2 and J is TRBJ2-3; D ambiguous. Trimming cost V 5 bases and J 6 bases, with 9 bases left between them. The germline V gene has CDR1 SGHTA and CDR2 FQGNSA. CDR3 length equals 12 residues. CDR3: CASSPHWDTQYF. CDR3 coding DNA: TGTGCCAGCAGCCCCCATTGGGATACGCAGTATTTT. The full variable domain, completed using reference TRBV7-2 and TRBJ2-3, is GAGVSQSPSNKVTEKGKDVELRCDPISGHTALYWYRQSLGQGLEFLIYFQGNSAPDKSGLPSDRFSAERTGGSVSTLTIQRTQQEDSAVYLCASSPHWDTQYFGPGTRLTVL.

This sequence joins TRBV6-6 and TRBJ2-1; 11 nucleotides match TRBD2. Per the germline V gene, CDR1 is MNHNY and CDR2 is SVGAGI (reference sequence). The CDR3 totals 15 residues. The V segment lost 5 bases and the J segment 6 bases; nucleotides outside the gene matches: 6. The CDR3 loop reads CASSQIAGGPNEQFF. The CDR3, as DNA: TGTGCCAGCAGTCAAATAGCGGGGGGGCCCAATGAGCAGTTCTTC.

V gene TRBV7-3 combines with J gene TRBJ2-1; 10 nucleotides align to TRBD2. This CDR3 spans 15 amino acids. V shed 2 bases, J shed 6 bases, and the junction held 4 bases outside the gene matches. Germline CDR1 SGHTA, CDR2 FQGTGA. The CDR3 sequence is CASSLRTSGLNEQFF. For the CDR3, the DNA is TGTGCCAGCAGCTTACGGACTAGCGGCCTCAATGAGCAGTTCTTC.

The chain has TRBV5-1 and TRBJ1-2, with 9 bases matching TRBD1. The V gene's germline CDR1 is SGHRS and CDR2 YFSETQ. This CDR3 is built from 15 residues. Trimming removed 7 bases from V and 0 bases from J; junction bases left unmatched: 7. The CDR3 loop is CASRDRVGPNYGYTF. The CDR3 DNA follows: TGCGCCAGCCGGGACAGGGTAGGCCCTAACTATGGCTACACCTTC.

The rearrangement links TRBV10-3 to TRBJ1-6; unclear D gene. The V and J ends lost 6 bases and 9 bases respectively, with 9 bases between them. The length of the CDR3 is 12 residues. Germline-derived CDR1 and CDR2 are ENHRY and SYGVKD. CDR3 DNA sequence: TGTGCCATCAGAGATGGGATTTCACCCCTCCACTTT. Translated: CAIRDGISPLHF.

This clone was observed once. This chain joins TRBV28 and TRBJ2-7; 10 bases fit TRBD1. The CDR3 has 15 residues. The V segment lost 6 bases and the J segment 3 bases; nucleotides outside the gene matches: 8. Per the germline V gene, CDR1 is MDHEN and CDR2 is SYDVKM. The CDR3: CASRSKGQGFYEQYF. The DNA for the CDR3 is TGTGCCAGCAGATCGAAGGGACAGGGGTTCTACGAGCAGTACTTC.

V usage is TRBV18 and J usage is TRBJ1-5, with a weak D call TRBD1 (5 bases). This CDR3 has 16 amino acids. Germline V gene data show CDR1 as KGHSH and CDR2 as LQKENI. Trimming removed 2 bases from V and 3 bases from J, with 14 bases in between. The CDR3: CASSPMQGTNNQPQHF. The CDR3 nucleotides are TGTGCCAGCTCACCAATGCAAGGGACCAACAATCAGCCCCAGCATTTT.

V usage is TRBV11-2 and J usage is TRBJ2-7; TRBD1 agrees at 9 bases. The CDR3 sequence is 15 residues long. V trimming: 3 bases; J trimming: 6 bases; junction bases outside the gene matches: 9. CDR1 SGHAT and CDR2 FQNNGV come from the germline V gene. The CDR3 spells CASSLLTGGESEQYF. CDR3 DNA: TGTGCCAGCAGCTTGCTGACAGGGGGGGAGTCCGAGCAGTACTTC.

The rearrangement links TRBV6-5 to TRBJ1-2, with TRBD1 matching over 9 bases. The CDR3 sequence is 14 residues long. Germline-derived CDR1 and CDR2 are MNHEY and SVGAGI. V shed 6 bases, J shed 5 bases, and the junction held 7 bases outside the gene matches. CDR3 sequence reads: CASRTGTGPYGYTF. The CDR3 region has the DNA TGTGCCAGCAGAACCGGGACAGGGCCTTATGGCTACACCTTC.